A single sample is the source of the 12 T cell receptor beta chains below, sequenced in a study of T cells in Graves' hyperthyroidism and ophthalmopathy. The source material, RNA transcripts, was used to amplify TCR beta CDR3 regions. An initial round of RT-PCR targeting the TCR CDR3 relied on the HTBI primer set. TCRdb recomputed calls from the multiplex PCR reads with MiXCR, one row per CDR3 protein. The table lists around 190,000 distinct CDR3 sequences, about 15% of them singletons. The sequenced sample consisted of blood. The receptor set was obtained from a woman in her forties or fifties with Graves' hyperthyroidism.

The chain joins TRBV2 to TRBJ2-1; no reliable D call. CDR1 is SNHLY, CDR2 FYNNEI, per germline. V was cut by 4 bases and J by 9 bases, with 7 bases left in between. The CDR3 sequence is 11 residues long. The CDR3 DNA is TGTGCCAGCAGTGGACTCATTGAGCAGTTCTTC. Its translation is CASSGLIEQFF.

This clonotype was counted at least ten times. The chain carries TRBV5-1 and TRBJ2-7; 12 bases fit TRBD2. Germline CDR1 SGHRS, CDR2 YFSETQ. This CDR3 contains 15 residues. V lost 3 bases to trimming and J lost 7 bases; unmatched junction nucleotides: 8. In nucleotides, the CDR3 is TGCGCCAGCAGCTCCAGACTAGCGGGAGTCTATGAGCAGTACTTC. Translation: CASSSRLAGVYEQYF.

The CDR3 bases are TGCGCCAGCAGCCTCCAGACCGGGGAGACCCAGTACTTC. Encoded protein: CASSLQTGETQYF. V and J are TRBV4-1 and TRBJ2-5; D is unresolved. The CDR3 loop spans 13 amino acids. Germline lookup yields CDR1 MGHRA and CDR2 YSYEKL. Trimming cost V 4 bases and J 5 bases, with 11 bases left between them.

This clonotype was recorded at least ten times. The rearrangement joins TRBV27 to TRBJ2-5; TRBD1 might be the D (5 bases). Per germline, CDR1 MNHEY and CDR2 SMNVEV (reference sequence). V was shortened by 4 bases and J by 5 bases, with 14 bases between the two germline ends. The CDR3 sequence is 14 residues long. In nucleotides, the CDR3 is TGTGCCAGCAGTTGGGTTGGGGCGTGGGAGACCCAGTACTTC. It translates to CASSWVGAWETQYF.

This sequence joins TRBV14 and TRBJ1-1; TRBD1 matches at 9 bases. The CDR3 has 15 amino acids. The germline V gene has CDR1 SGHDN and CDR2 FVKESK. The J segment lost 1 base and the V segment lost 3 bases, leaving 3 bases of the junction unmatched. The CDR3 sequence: CASSQRTGANTEAFF. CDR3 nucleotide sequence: TGTGCCAGCAGCCAGCGGACAGGGGCGAACACTGAAGCTTTCTTT. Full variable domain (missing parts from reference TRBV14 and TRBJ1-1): EAGVTQFPSHSVIEKGQTVTLRCDPISGHDNLYWYRRVMGKEIKFLLHFVKESKQDESGMPNNRFLAERTGGTYSTLKVQPAELEDSGVYFCASSQRTGANTEAFFGQGTRLTVV.

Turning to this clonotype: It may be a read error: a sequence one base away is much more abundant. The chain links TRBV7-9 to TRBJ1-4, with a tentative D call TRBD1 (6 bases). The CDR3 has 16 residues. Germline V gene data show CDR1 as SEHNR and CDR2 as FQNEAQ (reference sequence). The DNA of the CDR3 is TGTGTCAGCAGCTCGCCTGGGACAAGACCGGAGGAAAAACTGTTTTTT. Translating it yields CVSSSPGTRPEEKLFF.

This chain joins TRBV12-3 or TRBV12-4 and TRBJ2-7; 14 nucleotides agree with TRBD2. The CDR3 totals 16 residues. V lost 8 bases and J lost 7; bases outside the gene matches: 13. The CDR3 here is CASGPAGLAGGGEQYF. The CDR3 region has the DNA TGTGCCAGCGGACCCGCTGGACTAGCGGGAGGAGGTGAGCAGTACTTC.

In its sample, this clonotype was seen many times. The CDR3 DNA is TGTGCCAGCAGAGCGAGGGGCGAGCAGTACTTC. Amino acid sequence: CASRARGEQYF. V is TRBV6-1 and J is TRBJ2-7; D may match TRBD1 or TRBD2 (5 bases each). V was trimmed by 6 bases and J by 6 bases, leaving 9 bases between them. Germline-derived CDR1 and CDR2 are MNHNS and SASEGT. The CDR3 length is 11 residues.

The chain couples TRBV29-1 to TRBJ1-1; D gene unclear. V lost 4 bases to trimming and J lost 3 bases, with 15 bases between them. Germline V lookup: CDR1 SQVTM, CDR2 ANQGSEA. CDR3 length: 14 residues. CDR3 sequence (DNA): TGCAGCGTTGTGGAACCCCCGAGGCACACTGAAGCTTTCTTT. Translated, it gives CSVVEPPRHTEAFF.

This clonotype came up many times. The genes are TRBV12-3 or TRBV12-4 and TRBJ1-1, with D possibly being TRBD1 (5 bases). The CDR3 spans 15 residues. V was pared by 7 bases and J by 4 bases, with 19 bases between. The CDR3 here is CASNFGAGLGTEAFF. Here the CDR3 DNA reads TGTGCCAGCAACTTCGGAGCAGGGTTGGGCACTGAAGCTTTCTTT.

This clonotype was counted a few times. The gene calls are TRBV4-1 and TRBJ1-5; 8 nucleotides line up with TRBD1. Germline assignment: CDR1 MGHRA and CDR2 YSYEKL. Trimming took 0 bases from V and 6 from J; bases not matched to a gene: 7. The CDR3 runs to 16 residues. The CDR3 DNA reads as TGCGCCAGCAGCCAAGATTTTAGTCAGGGGGCTCAGCCCCAGCATTTT. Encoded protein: CASSQDFSQGAQPQHF.

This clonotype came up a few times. CDR3 DNA sequence: TGTGCTAGTGGTTTGGTCGGTCAGAACACCGGGGAGCTGTTTTTT. It yields the protein CASGLVGQNTGELFF. The J gene is TRBJ2-2, the V gene TRBV12-5; D remains ambiguous. Germline lookup yields CDR1 LGHNT and CDR2 FRNRAP. V was clipped by 0 bases and J by 1 base, with 6 bases between them. The CDR3 covers 15 residues.